Included here is one T cell receptor (beta chain) sequence, with context. Its target is unknown. This specimen belongs to a study of blood T cells in healthy people across ages. Isolated PBMCs totaled at least 6 million in each sample. A second PCR, run for roughly 6 to 11 cycles, used a sample-barcoded 5' primer plus a J-beta primer mix. The template-switch adaptor was a 5' adaptor with 12 random nucleotides. It tagged each cDNA molecule. TCRdb called the 5' RACE reads again in MiXCR, with one record for every CDR3 protein. The data hold more than 650,000 distinct CDR3 sequences, with about 24% observed a single time. Study-wide results and caveats: Naive and antigen-experienced cells were not separated, limiting conclusive comparison. With age, beta diversity per million T cells declined roughly linearly, significantly by 40.

Germline V lookup: CDR1 LNHDA, CDR2 SQIVND (reference sequence). This CDR3 is 16 amino acids long. V was pared by 1 base and J by 1 base, with 12 bases between. This receptor was obtained from a man in his 70s in good health. The sequenced sample consisted of blood. The rearrangement links TRBV19 to TRBJ2-3, with D unresolved. CDR3 nucleotides: TGTGCCAGTAGTATAGGTGTGGGCGGAGGCACAGATACGCAGTATTTT. Translation gives CASSIGVGGGTDTQYF.